These 22 T cell receptor beta chains were all obtained from the same sample, sequenced in a study of cytomegalovirus exposure and HLA in healthy donors. The assay was immunoSEQ multiplex PCR, and TCRdb's table has in-frame clones only and misses some. The data hold approximately 70,000 clones, with about 95% observed a single time. The sequenced sample consisted of PBMCs. The receptor set was obtained from a woman between 18 and 29 years old in good health and CMV-seronegative.

The chain has TRBV10-2 and TRBJ1-5; 7 nucleotides align to TRBD1. The germline V gene has CDR1 WSHSY and CDR2 SAAADI. The CDR3 length is 14 residues. Unmatched junction bases numbered 7, after V lost 5 bases and J lost 6 bases. The CDR3 nucleotides are TGCGCCAGCAGTTTTGACAGGGAAGCTCAGCCCCAGCATTTT. It translates to CASSFDREAQPQHF.

The table lists this clone with a few counts. The chain is built from TRBV27 and TRBJ2-1; 11 bases line up with TRBD1. The CDR3 contains 15 residues. V trimming: 5 bases; J trimming: 5 bases; junction bases outside the gene matches: 5. Looked up from germline, CDR1 is MNHEY and CDR2 is SMNVEV (reference sequence). The CDR3 sequence: CASSPRTGGNNEQFF. The DNA for the CDR3 is TGTGCCAGCAGTCCGAGGACAGGGGGCAACAATGAGCAGTTCTTC.

This rearrangement joins TRBV7-6 to TRBJ2-2; possible D gene TRBD2, 5 bases. The CDR3 runs 13 residues. Germline V lookup: CDR1 SGHVS, CDR2 FNYEAQ. The V gene lost 6 bases and the J gene lost 7 bases, with 12 bases spanning the gap. DNA of the CDR3: TGTGCCAGCAGTCCCCTACGGGGCGGGGAGCTGTTTTTT. This gives the protein CASSPLRGGELFF. The variable domain in full, completed from reference TRBV7-6 and TRBJ2-2, reads GAGVSQSPRYKVTKRGQDVALRCDPISGHVSLYWYRQALGQGPEFLTYFNYEAQQDKSGLPNDRFSAERPEGSISTLTIQRTEQRDSAMYRCASSPLRGGELFFGEGSRLTVL.

CDR3 coding DNA: TGTGCCAGCAGCGTCCCGGGACAGTACAATGAGCAGTTCTTC. Residues: CASSVPGQYNEQFF. The rearrangement uses TRBV11-2 and TRBJ2-1; 7 nucleotides line up with TRBD1. The CDR3 extends over 14 amino acids. CDR1 SGHAT and CDR2 FQNNGV come from the germline V gene. V dropped 5 bases and J dropped 4; count of bases not matched to a gene: 5.

This clone is a singleton in its sample. The chain employs TRBV27 and TRBJ2-2, with D maybe TRBD2 (5 bases). This CDR3 region has 15 residues. Germline CDR1 is MNHEY and CDR2 is SMNVEV (reference sequence). V gave up 3 bases and J gave up 6 bases, with 14 bases separating them. The CDR3 bases are TGTGCCAGCAGTTTTGTGGACGGGGATCCCGGGGAGCTGTTTTTT. Its translation is CASSFVDGDPGELFF.

This chain uses TRBV10-3 with TRBJ2-1, with D uncertain. Germline V gene lookup returns CDR1 ENHRY and CDR2 SYGVKD. This CDR3 is 13 amino acids long. With 9 bases removed from V and 2 bases from J, the gap between germline ends came to 11 bases. The CDR3 is CAMTSPTYNEQFF. Written as DNA, the CDR3 is TGTGCCATGACATCTCCCACCTACAATGAGCAGTTCTTC.

The chain has TRBV2 and TRBJ1-2; 7 nucleotides agree with TRBD1. Germline CDR1 is SNHLY and CDR2 is FYNNEI. The CDR3 runs to 14 residues. J was trimmed by 6 bases and V by 6 bases; bases with no gene match: 10. The CDR3 DNA reads TGTGCCAGCAGAGTTCGAGGGGGCTGGAATGGCTACACCTTC. Encoded protein: CASRVRGGWNGYTF. The variable domain in full, with the rest retrieved from reference TRBV2 and TRBJ1-2, is EPEVTQTPSHQVTQMGQEVILRCVPISNHLYFYWYRQILGQKVEFLVSFYNNEISEKSEIFDDQFSVERPDGSNFTLKIRSTKLEDSAMYFCASRVRGGWNGYTFGSGTRLTVV.

J is TRBJ2-1 and V is TRBV5-1, with 8 bases lining up with TRBD2. The V and J ends lost 7 bases and 0 bases, in that order; junction bases with no gene match: 3. Per germline, CDR1 SGHRS and CDR2 YFSETQ. The CDR3 extends over 14 amino acids. The CDR3 DNA is TGCGCCAGCGCGACTAGCGACTCCTACAATGAGCAGTTCTTC. Encoded protein: CASATSDSYNEQFF.

V usage is TRBV6-5 and J usage is TRBJ2-3; no firm D call. This CDR3 comprises 12 residues. Germline values: CDR1 MNHEY, CDR2 SVGAGI. V was clipped by 7 bases and J by 1 base, with 6 bases between them. The DNA of the CDR3 is TGTGCCAGCACCTCGGGCACAGATACGCAGTATTTT. Its protein product is CASTSGTDTQYF.

The sample holds one count of this clone. This chain joins TRBV7-3 and TRBJ1-1; 7 bases map to TRBD1. Trimming at V came to 2 bases and at J to 5 bases, leaving 5 bases not matched to a gene. Germline CDR1 is SGHTA and CDR2 is FQGTGA. The CDR3 totals 14 residues. The CDR3 coding sequence is TGTGCCAGCAGCTTACGACAGGGAAGTACTGAAGCTTTCTTT. It encodes CASSLRQGSTEAFF.

This chain joins TRBV19 and TRBJ1-2; D perhaps matches TRBD1 (5 bases). The length of the CDR3 is 15 residues. Germline CDR1 is LNHDA and CDR2 is SQIVND (reference sequence). Trimming pared 4 bases from V and 0 bases from J, leaving 12 bases between. Written as DNA, the CDR3 is TGTGCCAGTAGTACCCTCCTGACAGCTAACTATGGCTACACCTTC. This gives the protein CASSTLLTANYGYTF.

The J gene is TRBJ2-3, the V gene TRBV6-5; possible D gene TRBD2, 6 bases. Germline-derived CDR1 and CDR2 are MNHEY and SVGAGI. There are 13 residues in the CDR3. The ends were cut back, 10 bases at V and 1 base at J, with 12 bases in the middle. As DNA, the CDR3 is TGTGCCATCGGACTAACCGGCACAGATACGCAGTATTTT. It codes for CAIGLTGTDTQYF.

The table lists this clone with a count of one. The chain is built from TRBV6-6 and TRBJ2-2, with TRBD1 identical over 11 bases. CDR3 length equals 16 residues. Losses at the gene ends were 4 bases for V and 3 bases for J; bases not matched to a gene: 4. CDR1 and CDR2 (germline): MNHNY, SVGAGI (reference sequence). The CDR3 loop reads CASSSRTGGDTGELFF. CDR3 nucleotides: TGTGCCAGCAGTTCTAGGACAGGGGGCGACACCGGGGAGCTGTTTTTT.

The CDR3 bases are TGTGCCATCAGGGGACAGACGAACACCGGGGAGCTGTTTTTT. It encodes CAIRGQTNTGELFF. The chain recombines TRBV10-3 with TRBJ2-2; 7 nucleotides agree with TRBD1. V gave up 6 bases and J gave up 0 bases; unmatched junction bases: 1. Per germline, CDR1 ENHRY and CDR2 SYGVKD. CDR3 length: 14 residues.

This clone was recorded only once. The rearrangement links TRBV6-6 to TRBJ1-2, with TRBD1 matching 7 bases. The V gene's germline CDR1 is MNHNY and CDR2 SVGAGI (reference sequence). This CDR3 is built from 14 residues. J lost 4 bases, V lost 5 bases, and 7 bases had no gene match. The CDR3 sequence is CASSQGGTSYGYTF. The CDR3 DNA reads as TGTGCCAGCAGTCAGGGGGGCACGTCCTATGGCTACACCTTC.

This clone was counted many times. The genes are TRBV6-4 and TRBJ2-2; D is unresolved. CDR1 MRHNA and CDR2 SNTAGT come from the germline V gene. The CDR3 runs to 15 residues. The V gene lost 3 bases and the J gene lost 3 bases, with 11 bases spanning the gap. CDR3 nucleotides: TGTGCCAGCAGTGAGAGCAGGCAAGACACCGGGGAGCTGTTTTTT. Amino acid sequence: CASSESRQDTGELFF.

The chain uses TRBV19 and TRBJ1-1, with TRBD1 as a possible D gene (5 bases). This CDR3 comprises 14 residues. Germline CDR1 reads LNHDA; CDR2 reads SQIVND (reference sequence). The germline V and J ends were trimmed by 7 bases and 2 bases, with 14 bases remaining between them. The CDR3 sequence: CASTDSWFNTEAFF. As DNA, the CDR3 is TGTGCCAGTACCGACAGCTGGTTTAACACTGAAGCTTTCTTT.

The V call is TRBV29-1, the J call TRBJ2-7; 7 positions match TRBD2. The CDR3 covers 15 residues. V lost 5 bases, J lost 5 bases, and 15 bases stayed unmatched. The germline CDR1 and CDR2 sequences are SQVTM and ANQGSEA. Here the CDR3 reads CSVLIFGGSIDEQYF. In DNA form, the CDR3 reads TGCAGCGTTCTCATTTTTGGCGGGAGCATCGACGAGCAGTACTTC.

This chain joins TRBV10-1 and TRBJ2-1; 7 bases agree with TRBD1. CDR3 size: 14 residues. Germline V gene lookup returns CDR1 WNHNN and CDR2 SYGVQD (reference sequence). Trimming at V came to 4 bases and at J to 0 bases, leaving 0 bases not matched to a gene. The CDR3 DNA reads as TGCGCCAGCAGTGCAGGGGGCTCCTACAATGAGCAGTTCTTC. Its translation: CASSAGGSYNEQFF.

The chain links TRBV2 to TRBJ1-1; TRBD1 matches 7 bases. Trimming removed 7 bases from V and 0 bases from J; junction bases left unmatched: 8. In germline, CDR1 is SNHLY, CDR2 FYNNEI. This CDR3 spans 15 amino acids. The CDR3 sequence is CASNPRTGLNTEAFF. DNA of the CDR3: TGTGCCAGCAATCCTAGGACAGGTTTGAACACTGAAGCTTTCTTT.

V gene TRBV11-2 combines with J gene TRBJ2-7; 9 positions match TRBD1. CDR1 and CDR2 from the germline V gene are SGHAT and FQNNGV. The CDR3 consists of 17 residues. Losses at the gene ends were 4 bases for V and 1 base for J; bases not matched to a gene: 11. In DNA form, the CDR3 reads TGTGCCAGCAGCTCGGAGACCGGGACAGGGAGTTCCTACGAGCAGTACTTC. It is translated as CASSSETGTGSSYEQYF.

The gene calls are TRBV6-5 and TRBJ1-1; no firm D call. This CDR3 is 13 amino acids long. The germline gives CDR1 MNHEY, CDR2 SVGAGI. The V end was cut by 4 bases, the J end by 7 bases, with 13 bases between. CDR3 DNA: TGTGCCAGCAGTTTGCGCCCGGTCGATGAAGCTTTCTTT. Translation: CASSLRPVDEAFF.